This T cell receptor (beta chain) originates from a study of cytomegalovirus exposure and HLA in healthy donors. PCR primers comprised 60 Vbeta and 13 Jbeta primers. Sequencing used immunoSEQ multiplex PCR; TCRdb keeps in-frame clones, though not all of them. The sample consists of approximately 100,000 clones, about four fifths of them appearing once. About this clone: Its antigen remains unknown.

Findings and limits, study-wide: Compared with the roughly 700-donor mean, an Asian-associated ancestry cluster reportedly had fewer N-insertions, according to a later analysis. Association of 16,951 TCR beta sequences with HLA alleles was found at 0.05 false discovery rate in a later analysis.

There are 13 residues in the CDR3. Looked up from germline, CDR1 is SNHLY and CDR2 is FYNNEI. V was clipped by 0 bases and J by 4 bases, with 6 bases between them. The clonotype comes from a woman aged 45-65 years in good health and CMV-seropositive. The chain is built from TRBV2 and TRBJ1-1; D unresolved. Sample: PBMCs. DNA of the CDR3: TGTGCCAGCAGTGAAGCGAGGAGCACTGAAGCTTTCTTT. Amino acids: CASSEARSTEAFF.